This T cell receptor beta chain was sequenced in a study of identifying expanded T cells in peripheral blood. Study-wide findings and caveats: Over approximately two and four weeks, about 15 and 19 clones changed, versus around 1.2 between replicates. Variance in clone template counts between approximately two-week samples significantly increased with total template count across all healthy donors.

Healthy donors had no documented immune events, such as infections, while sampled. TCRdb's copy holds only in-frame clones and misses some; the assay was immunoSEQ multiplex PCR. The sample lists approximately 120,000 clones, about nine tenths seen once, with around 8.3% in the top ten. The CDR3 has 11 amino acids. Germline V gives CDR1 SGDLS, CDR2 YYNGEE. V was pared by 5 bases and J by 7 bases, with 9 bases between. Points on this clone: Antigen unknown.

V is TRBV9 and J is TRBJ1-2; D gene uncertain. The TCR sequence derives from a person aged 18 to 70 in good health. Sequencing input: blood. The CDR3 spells CASRNSGGYTF. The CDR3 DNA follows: TGTGCCAGCAGAAATTCGGGTGGCTACACCTTC.